A selection of T cell receptor beta chains follows, all from one sample in a study of blood T cell repertoires in COVID-19. TCRdb's table, derived via immunoSEQ multiplex PCR, lists solely in-frame clones and lacks some. Of around 70,000 clones in the sample, roughly 89% were seen once. What was sequenced was peripheral blood. The receptors come from a man aged 55 to 70 with acute or convalescent COVID-19. Both conserved end residues are part of each CDR3. Each record gives: V gene, J gene, D gene, clone size, CDR3 protein, CDR3 DNA. The D gene is left open where the match is weak. Clone size is shown for a subset of rows, as once, few, many or a class of expanded clone.

TRBV19	TRBJ1-1	TRBD1	.	CASSILGQGGTEAFF	TGTGCCAGTAGTATATTGGGACAGGGAGGGACTGAAGCTTTCTTT
TRBV25-1	TRBJ1-2	.	.	CASSRQDGHYGYTF	TGTGCCAGCAGTCGACAGGACGGGCACTATGGCTACACCTTC
TRBV14	TRBJ2-5	.	.	CASSQDVAFGQTQYF	TGTGCCAGCAGCCAAGACGTAGCGTTCGGGCAGACCCAGTACTTC
TRBV6-2/TRBV6-3	TRBJ2-5	TRBD2	.	CASSLGLAGPGQETQYF	TGTGCCAGCAGTTTGGGACTAGCGGGGCCGGGGCAAGAGACCCAGTACTTC
TRBV3-1/TRBV3-2	TRBJ2-7	TRBD1	once	CASSQGTGLEQYF	TGTGCCAGCAGCCAAGGGACAGGGCTCGAGCAGTACTTC
TRBV7-6	TRBJ1-5	TRBD1	.	CASSGQGGQPQHF	TGTGCCAGCTCGGGACAGGGGGGACAGCCCCAGCATTTT
TRBV6-5	TRBJ1-3	TRBD1	once	CASRRTGAGNTIYF	TGTGCCAGCAGAAGGACAGGGGCTGGAAACACCATATATTTT
TRBV3-1/TRBV3-2	TRBJ2-7	.	.	CASSSPYEQYF	TGTGCCAGCAGCTCTCCCTACGAGCAGTACTTC
TRBV5-4	TRBJ2-7	.	.	CASSLDGSYEQYF	TGTGCCAGCAGCCTGGACGGGTCCTACGAGCAGTACTTC
TRBV27	TRBJ2-7	.	.	CASSLLTSRVEQYF	TGTGCCAGCAGTTTACTCACTAGCCGGGTCGAGCAGTACTTC
TRBV9	TRBJ2-3	TRBD2	.	CASSDQVGTSGTVTDTQYF	TGTGCCAGCAGCGACCAAGTAGGGACTAGCGGGACTGTCACAGATACGCAGTATTTT
TRBV7-9	TRBJ2-1	.	.	CASSLSGPPTYNEQFF	TGTGCCAGCAGCTTAAGCGGACCCCCTACCTACAATGAGCAGTTCTTC
TRBV4-1	TRBJ1-4	.	.	CASSQVSGDLAANEKLFF	TGCGCCAGCAGCCAAGTCTCGGGGGACCTTGCGGCTAATGAAAAACTGTTTTTT
TRBV30	TRBJ2-7	TRBD1	.	CAWGPGQGDYEQYF	TGTGCCTGGGGACCCGGACAGGGAGACTACGAGCAGTACTTC
TRBV7-6	TRBJ1-3	TRBD1	.	CASSLAVTGSGNTIYF	TGTGCCAGCAGCTTAGCGGTGACAGGGTCTGGAAACACCATATATTTT
TRBV7-3	TRBJ1-5	.	.	CASSLPERGQPQHF	TGTGCCAGCAGCTTACCAGAACGAGGTCAGCCCCAGCATTTT
TRBV27	TRBJ2-2	TRBD2	.	CASSPPGLVVSGELFF	TGTGCCAGCAGTCCCCCGGGACTAGTGGTCTCCGGGGAGCTGTTTTTT
TRBV4-2	TRBJ2-3	TRBD2	.	CASSQDRGGLGHSTDTQYF	TGTGCCAGCAGCCAAGATCGGGGGGGGCTCGGTCATAGCACAGATACGCAGTATTTT
TRBV20-1	TRBJ1-5	TRBD1	.	CSAIDRGFNQPQHF	TGCAGTGCTATTGACAGGGGGTTCAATCAGCCCCAGCATTTT
TRBV10-3	TRBJ1-1	.	.	CAISQGNTEAFF	TGTGCCATCAGCCAGGGTAACACTGAAGCTTTCTTT
TRBV5-6	TRBJ1-2	.	.	CASSPLKGGRNYGYTF	TGTGCCAGCAGCCCCCTGAAGGGGGGGCGGAACTATGGCTACACCTTC
TRBV5-8	TRBJ1-3	.	.	CASSFPGNTIYF	TGTGCCAGCAGCTTTCCAGGAAACACCATATATTTT
TRBV12-5	TRBJ1-5	TRBD1	.	CASGLARGPDQPQHF	TGTGCTAGTGGTTTGGCCAGGGGGCCGGATCAGCCCCAGCATTTT
TRBV29-1	TRBJ2-7	TRBD1	.	CSVLTGTASYEQYF	TGCAGCGTTTTAACCGGGACAGCTTCCTACGAGCAGTACTTC
TRBV4-2	TRBJ2-1	TRBD2	once	CASSSVREALNEQFF	TGTGCCAGCAGCTCCGTCCGGGAGGCGCTCAATGAGCAGTTCTTC
TRBV5-5	TRBJ2-2	TRBD1	.	CASSYTGTANTGELFF	TGTGCCAGCAGCTATACCGGGACAGCGAACACCGGGGAGCTGTTTTTT
TRBV3-1/TRBV3-2	TRBJ2-2	TRBD1	once	CASSQVGKGAFGELFF	TGTGCCAGCAGCCAAGTCGGAAAGGGGGCATTCGGGGAGCTGTTTTTT
TRBV5-1	TRBJ1-6	.	.	CASSLEDSRSSYNSPLHF	TGCGCCAGCAGCTTGGAGGACTCCAGGAGCTCCTATAATTCACCCCTCCACTTT
TRBV5-5	TRBJ2-2	.	.	CASSPGGQGYSGELFF	TGTGCCAGCAGCCCGGGGGGCCAGGGCTACTCCGGGGAGCTGTTTTTT
TRBV5-1	TRBJ2-7	.	.	CASSPGLAIPGEQYF	TGCGCCAGCAGCCCCGGACTCGCCATTCCCGGCGAGCAGTACTTC
TRBV4-1	TRBJ1-5	.	once	CASSLSQGITNNQPQHF	TGCGCCAGCAGCCTTTCACAGGGTATAACAAACAATCAGCCCCAGCATTTT
TRBV6-5	TRBJ1-1	.	.	CASSSQDRSTEAFF	TGTGCCAGCAGTTCCCAAGACAGGTCCACTGAAGCTTTCTTT
TRBV13	TRBJ2-7	TRBD2	.	CASSLGTGGLAGDEQYF	TGTGCCAGCAGCTTAGGAACAGGGGGACTAGCGGGAGACGAGCAGTACTTC
TRBV5-1	TRBJ2-2	.	.	CASSGNSGLTGELFF	TGCGCCAGCAGCGGAAATAGCGGCCTGACGGGGGAGCTGTTTTTT
TRBV5-1	TRBJ2-7	.	once	CASSFGPHYEQYF	TGCGCCAGCAGCTTTGGCCCACACTACGAGCAGTACTTC
TRBV6-5	TRBJ2-3	TRBD2	.	CASSLTSLGADTQYF	TGTGCCAGCAGTCTGACTAGCCTCGGGGCAGATACGCAGTATTTT
TRBV11-2	TRBJ2-3	TRBD2	once	CASSLVAGGIGTQYF	TGTGCCAGCAGCTTAGTAGCGGGAGGGATCGGTACGCAGTATTTT
TRBV20-1	TRBJ2-7	.	.	CSARLEYEQYF	TGCAGTGCACGACTGGAATACGAGCAGTACTTC
TRBV5-5	TRBJ2-1	TRBD2	.	CASSKVPGLGSYNEQFF	TGTGCCAGCAGTAAAGTACCGGGACTAGGTTCCTACAATGAGCAGTTCTTC
TRBV6-1	TRBJ1-6	.	.	CASSYGTVDSPLHF	TGTGCCAGCAGTTATGGCACAGTGGATTCACCCCTCCACTTT
TRBV7-3	TRBJ2-7	TRBD1	.	CASSFGQGSSYEQYF	TGTGCCAGCAGTTTCGGACAGGGCAGCTCCTACGAGCAGTACTTC
TRBV28	TRBJ2-3	TRBD2	.	CASPPPGGGLLRTQYF	TGTGCCAGCCCCCCTCCGGGCGGGGGGCTCCTTCGTACGCAGTATTTT
TRBV5-1	TRBJ1-6	.	.	CASSYGQGNNSPLHF	TGCGCCAGCAGCTATGGTCAGGGGAATAATTCACCCCTCCACTTT
TRBV6-5	TRBJ2-7	.	few	CASGKAADYEQYF	TGTGCCAGCGGAAAAGCCGCGGACTACGAGCAGTACTTC
TRBV5-1	TRBJ2-7	TRBD2	.	CASSLSGNSYEQYF	TGCGCCAGCAGCTTAAGCGGGAACTCCTACGAGCAGTACTTC
TRBV27	TRBJ2-2	TRBD1	.	CATRDSNTGELFF	TGTGCCACCAGGGACAGTAACACCGGGGAGCTGTTTTTT
TRBV5-6	TRBJ2-5	TRBD1	once	CASSLRMGSGGQETQYF	TGTGCCAGCAGCCTACGGATGGGTTCAGGGGGCCAAGAGACCCAGTACTTC
TRBV19	TRBJ1-1	TRBD1	.	CASSIIGDRVSTEAFF	TGTGCCAGTAGTATTATCGGGGACAGGGTATCCACTGAAGCTTTCTTT
TRBV12-3/TRBV12-4	TRBJ2-3	TRBD2	.	CASSDLAADTQYF	TGTGCCAGCAGTGATCTAGCGGCAGATACGCAGTATTTT
TRBV19	TRBJ2-2	TRBD2	.	CASSGPRRTSGKGSTGELFF	TGTGCCAGTAGTGGGCCCCGTCGGACTAGCGGGAAAGGGAGCACCGGGGAGCTGTTTTTT
TRBV5-4	TRBJ1-2	.	.	CASSLGREGTYGYTF	TGTGCCAGCAGCTTGGGAAGGGAGGGGACCTATGGCTACACCTTC
TRBV9	TRBJ2-3	TRBD2	once	CASSVELLASTDTQYF	TGTGCCAGCAGCGTAGAGTTACTAGCGAGCACAGATACGCAGTATTTT
TRBV2	TRBJ1-4	TRBD1	.	CASRNNPGQVSNEKLFF	TGTGCCAGCAGGAATAATCCGGGACAGGTCTCTAATGAAAAACTGTTTTTT
TRBV30	TRBJ2-7	.	.	CAWGSSYEQYF	TGTGCCTGGGGCAGCTCCTACGAGCAGTACTTC
TRBV24-1	TRBJ2-2	TRBD2	.	CATSGLAGGTGELFF	TGTGCCACCAGTGGGCTAGCGGGGGGAACCGGGGAGCTGTTTTTT
TRBV7-6	TRBJ2-3	TRBD2	.	CASSSGLAGGPRGTDTQYF	TGTGCCAGCAGCTCGGGACTAGCGGGAGGGCCGCGCGGCACAGATACGCAGTATTTT
TRBV24-1	TRBJ2-5	TRBD2	.	CATSEGTRVGETQYF	TGTGCCACCAGTGAAGGGACTAGGGTGGGAGAGACCCAGTACTTC
TRBV6-5	TRBJ1-5	.	.	CASSYNRNQPQHF	TGTGCCAGCAGTTACAACAGAAATCAGCCCCAGCATTTT
TRBV5-6	TRBJ1-2	TRBD1	.	CASSLPRTGVGGYTF	TGTGCCAGCAGCCTACCTCGGACAGGGGTTGGTGGCTACACCTTC
TRBV7-2	TRBJ1-2	.	.	CASSLASGLYGYTF	TGTGCCAGCAGCTTAGCGTCAGGCCTCTATGGCTACACCTTC